These T cell receptor beta chains were read from a single sample in a study of long-term antiretroviral therapy in people with HIV. Profiling relied on immunoSEQ multiplex PCR, and the TCRdb table lists in-frame clones only, not all of them. The top ten hold more than 9% of the sample, which has roughly 24,000 clones, 85% seen once. The source was unsorted PBMCs, collected 1.6 years after starting antiretroviral therapy. The source of these receptors is a man in his forties or fifties with HIV. The CDR3 runs from the conserved cysteine through the conserved F or W. A D gene is named only where the DNA matches it firmly. The size of a clone is reported for some rows only, either as once, few or many, or as a class for expanded clones.

D gene	V gene	clone size	J gene	CDR3 DNA	CDR3 protein
TRBD2	TRBV9	-	TRBJ2-2	TGTGCCAGCAGCCCGGGACTAAGAAACACCGGGGAGCTGTTTTTT	CASSPGLRNTGELFF
TRBD1	TRBV10-2	once	TRBJ1-2	TGCGCCAGCAGTGACAGGGGGATCTATGGCTACACCTTC	CASSDRGIYGYTF
-	TRBV6-5	-	TRBJ2-4	TGTGCCAGCAGTTACCGGAGCTCGGCCAAAAACATTCAGTACTTC	CASSYRSSAKNIQYF
-	TRBV27	few	TRBJ2-2	TGTGCCAGCAGTTTATACAGGAACACCGGGGAGCTGTTTTTT	CASSLYRNTGELFF
-	TRBV21-1	-	TRBJ1-2	TGTGCCAGCAGCAAACCCCACGGCCCCCATGGCTACACCTTC	CASSKPHGPHGYTF
-	TRBV11-3	-	TRBJ2-5	TGTGCCAGCAGCTTCCAGGAACGGGAGACCCAGTACTTC	CASSFQERETQYF
-	TRBV11-2	-	TRBJ2-7	TGTGCCAGCAGCTCTCCCGACTACGAGCAGTACTTC	CASSSPDYEQYF
-	TRBV29-1	-	TRBJ1-4	TGCAGCGTTGGGCGGCCGGGAGAAAAACTGTTTTTT	CSVGRPGEKLFF
-	TRBV23-1	-	TRBJ1-1	TGCGCCAGCAGTCAATCGGTCGGCAGAATGAACACTGAAGCTTTCTTT	CASSQSVGRMNTEAFF
-	TRBV11-2	-	TRBJ2-7	TGTGCCAGCAGCTTAGGTACGGGAGAAACCGAGCAGTACTTC	CASSLGTGETEQYF
-	TRBV11-1	once	TRBJ2-7	TGTGCCAGCAGCTTATATGGGGGCAACGAGCAGTACTTC	CASSLYGGNEQYF
-	TRBV9	once	TRBJ1-2	TGTGCCAGCAGCGCGACCTGGACAGCATATGGCTACACCTTC	CASSATWTAYGYTF
TRBD1	TRBV19	-	TRBJ2-1	TGTGCCAGTAGTTTTTTCAGGGGGCTCTACAATGAGCAGTTCTTC	CASSFFRGLYNEQFF
-	TRBV5-6	-	TRBJ2-1	TGTGCCAGCAGCTTGGTCCCCGCAGGAGTTGGAGAGCAGTTCTTC	CASSLVPAGVGEQFF
TRBD1	TRBV19	-	TRBJ2-7	TGTGCCAGTAGTACCTCCCGGGACAGGGGAAGGGACGAGCAGTACTTC	CASSTSRDRGRDEQYF
-	TRBV7-9	few	TRBJ1-5	TGTGCCAGCAGCCCTCAAAGCAATCAGCCCCAGCATTTT	CASSPQSNQPQHF
TRBD1	TRBV10-3	-	TRBJ1-4	TGTGCCATCAGTGCAACAACAGGGGTCGAACTGTTTTTT	CAISATTGVELFF
TRBD1	TRBV10-3	-	TRBJ1-2	TGTGCCATCTCACGACGGACAGGGTATGGCTACACCTTC	CAISRRTGYGYTF
-	TRBV5-1	-	TRBJ2-2	TGCGCCAGCAGCTCTTTTTTCGCCAGGCTGTTTTTT	CASSSFFARLFF
TRBD2	TRBV5-4	-	TRBJ2-1	TGTGCCAGCAGCTTGAGGCGGGTTAGCGGGGGGGCCGCAGATGAGCAGTTCTTC	CASSLRRVSGGAADEQFF
-	TRBV12-5	-	TRBJ2-7	TGTGCTAGTGGACCCTGGGTAGATTCCTACGAGCAGTACTTC	CASGPWVDSYEQYF
-	TRBV19	-	TRBJ1-2	TGTGCCAGTAGTATGGGGCGCCTGGGGGGCTATGGCTACACCTTC	CASSMGRLGGYGYTF
TRBD1	TRBV5-4	few	TRBJ1-2	TGTGCCAGCAGCTTGGACAGGGGCCCTCGAGGCTACACCTTC	CASSLDRGPRGYTF
TRBD2	TRBV9	-	TRBJ2-1	TGTGCCAGCAGCGTAGGGCTAGCGGGCTACAATGAGCAGTTCTTC	CASSVGLAGYNEQFF
-	TRBV18	-	TRBJ1-6	TGTGCCAGCTCACGACAGGATAATTCACCCCTCCACTTT	CASSRQDNSPLHF
-	TRBV14	few	TRBJ2-3	TGTGCCAGCAGCCAAGAGGTTGCGGGAACGTCCCCAGATACGCAGTATTTT	CASSQEVAGTSPDTQYF
TRBD2	TRBV9	-	TRBJ2-1	TGTGCCAGCAGCGCGGGGACTAGGTCCTACAATGAGCAGTTCTTC	CASSAGTRSYNEQFF
-	TRBV13	-	TRBJ2-5	TGTGCCAGCAGCTTCGGGGAGACCCAGTACTTC	CASSFGETQYF
-	TRBV5-6	-	TRBJ1-1	TGTGCCAGCAGCTTGTATGGGAGTAGCACTGAAGCTTTCTTT	CASSLYGSSTEAFF
TRBD1	TRBV9	-	TRBJ1-2	TGTGCCAGCAGCGTCCCTCAGGACAGGGGGCTAGGAGGCTACACCTTC	CASSVPQDRGLGGYTF
TRBD1	TRBV28	-	TRBJ1-2	TGTGCCAGCAGCCCAACCCCTGGACAGGAGGGCTATGGCTACACCTTC	CASSPTPGQEGYGYTF
-	TRBV2	few	TRBJ2-7	TGTGCCAGCAGTTCCGGGTCCACCTACGAGCAGTACTTC	CASSSGSTYEQYF
TRBD2	TRBV27	-	TRBJ2-1	TGTGCCAGCAGTCCCCTTGGGGAGGGGAGCTACAATGAGCAGTTCTTC	CASSPLGEGSYNEQFF
-	TRBV11-1	-	TRBJ1-1	TGTGCCAGCAGCTTAGGGCCTGGCGGTACTGAAGCTTTCTTT	CASSLGPGGTEAFF
TRBD1	TRBV5-1	-	TRBJ1-1	TGCGCCAGCAGCTTTCTCCCTCGGGGACAGGGCATGAACACTGAAGCTTTCTTT	CASSFLPRGQGMNTEAFF
-	TRBV27	-	TRBJ1-1	TGTGCCAGCAGTTTATACGTAAACATGAGGGCTTTCTTT	CASSLYVNMRAFF
-	TRBV6-1	once	TRBJ1-1	TGTGCCAGCCCCTCGAACACTGAAGCTTTCTTT	CASPSNTEAFF
TRBD2	TRBV4-1	-	TRBJ2-1	TGCGCCAGCAGCCAAACCGGGACTAGCGGAGTTTATGAGCAGTTCTTC	CASSQTGTSGVYEQFF
TRBD2	TRBV13	once	TRBJ2-5	TGTGCCAGCAGCCCCCCACGACTAGCGGGGGGGGAGCAGTACTTC	CASSPPRLAGGEQYF
-	TRBV6-4	-	TRBJ1-6	TGTGCCAGCAGTGACGGTGGACAAAATTCACCCCTCCACTTT	CASSDGGQNSPLHF
TRBD1	TRBV30	-	TRBJ2-3	TGTGCCTGGACAACCGGGACAGGGGACACAGATACGCAGTATTTT	CAWTTGTGDTDTQYF
-	TRBV28	-	TRBJ1-5	TGTGCCAGCAGTCATGGGGGTGGGACATTTAGCAATCAGCCCCAGCATTTT	CASSHGGGTFSNQPQHF
TRBD2	TRBV28	once	TRBJ2-4	TGTGCCAGCAGTTCTAGCGGGAGAGCCAAAAACATTCAGTACTTC	CASSSSGRAKNIQYF
TRBD2	TRBV30	-	TRBJ2-1	TGTGCCTGGAGCGACGACCGGGCGGGAGGTTCCTACAATGAGCAGTTCTTC	CAWSDDRAGGSYNEQFF
TRBD1	TRBV6-5	-	TRBJ2-1	TGTGCCAGCAGTTACGGGACAGGGGGCTCTCTCCAGTTCTTC	CASSYGTGGSLQFF
-	TRBV6-6	-	TRBJ1-2	TGTGCCAGTATACTGGGGGAGGCTAACTATGGCTACACCTTC	CASILGEANYGYTF
-	TRBV28	-	TRBJ1-2	TGTGCCAGCAGCCCGGCCGTACAGTCCTATGGCTACACCTTC	CASSPAVQSYGYTF
-	TRBV5-3	-	TRBJ1-5	TGTGCCAGAAGCTACCCCGGGACTTCCAATCAGCCCCAGCATTTT	CARSYPGTSNQPQHF